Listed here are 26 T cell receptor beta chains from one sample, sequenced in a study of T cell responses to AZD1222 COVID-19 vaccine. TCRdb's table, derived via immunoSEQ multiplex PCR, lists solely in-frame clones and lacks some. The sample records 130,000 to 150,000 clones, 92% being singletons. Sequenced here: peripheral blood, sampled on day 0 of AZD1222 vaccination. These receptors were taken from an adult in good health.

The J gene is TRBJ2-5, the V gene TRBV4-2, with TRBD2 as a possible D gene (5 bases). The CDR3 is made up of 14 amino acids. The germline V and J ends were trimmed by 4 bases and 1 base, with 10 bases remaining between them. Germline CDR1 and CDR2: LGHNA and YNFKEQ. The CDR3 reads CASSPSGLQETQYF. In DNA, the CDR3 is TGTGCCAGCAGCCCATCCGGACTCCAAGAGACCCAGTACTTC.

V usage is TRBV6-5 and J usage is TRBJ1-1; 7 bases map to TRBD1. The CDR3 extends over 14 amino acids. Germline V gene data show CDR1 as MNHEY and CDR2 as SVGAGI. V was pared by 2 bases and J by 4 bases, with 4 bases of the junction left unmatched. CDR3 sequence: CASSYRGTVTEAFF. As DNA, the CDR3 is TGTGCCAGCAGTTACCGCGGGACAGTCACTGAAGCTTTCTTT.

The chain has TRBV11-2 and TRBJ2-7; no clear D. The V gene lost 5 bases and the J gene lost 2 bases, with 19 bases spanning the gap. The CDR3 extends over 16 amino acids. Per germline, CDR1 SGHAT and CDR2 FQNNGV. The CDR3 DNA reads TGTGCCAGCAGCCCCCCCCTAGGCAGGAGAACCTACGAGCAGTACTTC. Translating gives CASSPPLGRRTYEQYF.

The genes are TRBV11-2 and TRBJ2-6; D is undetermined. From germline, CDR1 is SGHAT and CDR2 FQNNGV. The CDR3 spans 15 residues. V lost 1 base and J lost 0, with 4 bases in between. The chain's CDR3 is CASSLVRSGANVLTF. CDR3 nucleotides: TGTGCCAGCAGCTTAGTGCGCTCTGGGGCCAACGTCCTGACTTTC. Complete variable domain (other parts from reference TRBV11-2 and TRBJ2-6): EAGVAQSPRYKIIEKRQSVAFWCNPISGHATLYWYQQILGQGPKLLIQFQNNGVVDDSQLPKDRFSAERLKGVDSTLKIQPAKLEDSAVYLCASSLVRSGANVLTFGAGSRLTVL.

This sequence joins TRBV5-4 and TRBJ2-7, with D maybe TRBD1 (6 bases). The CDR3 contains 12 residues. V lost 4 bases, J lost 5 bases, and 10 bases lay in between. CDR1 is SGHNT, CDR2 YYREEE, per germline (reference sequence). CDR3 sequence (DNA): TGTGCCAGCAGCATTACAGGGAACGAGCAGTACTTC. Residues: CASSITGNEQYF.

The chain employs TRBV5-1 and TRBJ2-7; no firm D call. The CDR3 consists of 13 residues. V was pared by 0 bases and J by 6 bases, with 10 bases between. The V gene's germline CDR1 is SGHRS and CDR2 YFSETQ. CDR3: CASSLEAASEQYF. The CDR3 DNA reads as TGCGCCAGCAGCTTGGAGGCTGCGTCCGAGCAGTACTTC.

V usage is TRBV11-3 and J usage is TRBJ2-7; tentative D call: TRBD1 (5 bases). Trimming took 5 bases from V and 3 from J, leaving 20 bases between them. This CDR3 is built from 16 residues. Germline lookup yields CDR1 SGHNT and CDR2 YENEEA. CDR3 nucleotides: TGTGCCAGCAGCGTAGGCCCAGGGTACGCCGGCTACGAGCAGTACTTC. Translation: CASSVGPGYAGYEQYF.

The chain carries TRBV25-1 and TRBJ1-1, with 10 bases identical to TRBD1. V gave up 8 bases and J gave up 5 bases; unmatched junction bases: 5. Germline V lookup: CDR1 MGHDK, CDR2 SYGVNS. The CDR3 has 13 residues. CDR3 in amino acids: CASHDRGHTEAFF. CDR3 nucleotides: TGTGCCAGCCACGACAGGGGGCATACTGAAGCTTTCTTT.

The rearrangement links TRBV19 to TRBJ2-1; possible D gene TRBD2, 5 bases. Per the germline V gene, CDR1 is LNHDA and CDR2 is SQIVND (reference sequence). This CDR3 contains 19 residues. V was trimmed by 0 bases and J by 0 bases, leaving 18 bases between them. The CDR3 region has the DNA TGTGCCAGTAGTATAGATTGGACTGTCTCTCCTCGCTCCTACAATGAGCAGTTCTTC. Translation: CASSIDWTVSPRSYNEQFF.

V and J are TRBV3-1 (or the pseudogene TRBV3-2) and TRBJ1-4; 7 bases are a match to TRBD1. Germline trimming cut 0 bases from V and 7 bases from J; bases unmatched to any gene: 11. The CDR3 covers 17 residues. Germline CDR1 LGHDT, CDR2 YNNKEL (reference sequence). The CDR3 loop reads CASSQDPTGVAGEKLFF. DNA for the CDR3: TGTGCCAGCAGCCAAGATCCCACAGGGGTGGCGGGTGAAAAACTGTTTTTT.

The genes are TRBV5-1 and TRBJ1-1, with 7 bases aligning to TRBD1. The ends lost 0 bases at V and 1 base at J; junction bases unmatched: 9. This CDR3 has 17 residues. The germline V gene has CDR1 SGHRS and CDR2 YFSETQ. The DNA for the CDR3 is TGCGCCAGCAGCTTGGCCCTAGGGGGACAGAAGAACACTGAAGCTTTCTTT. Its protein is CASSLALGGQKNTEAFF.

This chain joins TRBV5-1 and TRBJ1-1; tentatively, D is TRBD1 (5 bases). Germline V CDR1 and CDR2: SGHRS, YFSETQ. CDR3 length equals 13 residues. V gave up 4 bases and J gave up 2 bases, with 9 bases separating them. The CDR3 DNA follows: TGCGCCAGCAGCGGGGACCTAAACACTGAAGCTTTCTTT. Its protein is CASSGDLNTEAFF.

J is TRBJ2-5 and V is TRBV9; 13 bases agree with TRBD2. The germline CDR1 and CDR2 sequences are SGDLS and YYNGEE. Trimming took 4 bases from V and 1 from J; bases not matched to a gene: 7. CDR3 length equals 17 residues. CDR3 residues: CASSTTSGGAVQETQYF. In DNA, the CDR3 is TGTGCCAGCAGCACAACTAGCGGGGGGGCGGTCCAAGAGACCCAGTACTTC. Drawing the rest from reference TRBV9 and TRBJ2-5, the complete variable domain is DSGVTQTPKHLITATGQRVTLRCSPRSGDLSVYWYQQSLDQGLQFLIQYYNGEERAKGNILERFSAQQFPDLHSELNLSSLELGDSALYFCASSTTSGGAVQETQYFGPGTRLLVL.

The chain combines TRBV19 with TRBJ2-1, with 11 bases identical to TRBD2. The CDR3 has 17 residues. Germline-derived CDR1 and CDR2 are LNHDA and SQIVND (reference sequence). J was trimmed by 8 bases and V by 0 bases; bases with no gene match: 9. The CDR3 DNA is TGTGCCAGTAGTATAGATCAGTCTACTAGCGGGGGTTATGAGCAGTTCTTC. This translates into CASSIDQSTSGGYEQFF.

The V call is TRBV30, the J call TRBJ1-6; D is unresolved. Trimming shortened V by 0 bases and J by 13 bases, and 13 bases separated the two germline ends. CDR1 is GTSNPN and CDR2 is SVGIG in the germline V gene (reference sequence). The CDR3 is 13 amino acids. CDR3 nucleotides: TGTGCCTGGAGTGTAATGCTGGGATACCCCCTCCACTTT. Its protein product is CAWSVMLGYPLHF. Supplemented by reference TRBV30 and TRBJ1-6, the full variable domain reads SQTIHQWPATLVQPVGSPLSLECTVEGTSNPNLYWYRQAAGRGLQLLFYSVGIGQISSEVPQNLSASRPQDRQFILSSKKLLLSDSGFYLCAWSVMLGYPLHFGNGTRLTVT.

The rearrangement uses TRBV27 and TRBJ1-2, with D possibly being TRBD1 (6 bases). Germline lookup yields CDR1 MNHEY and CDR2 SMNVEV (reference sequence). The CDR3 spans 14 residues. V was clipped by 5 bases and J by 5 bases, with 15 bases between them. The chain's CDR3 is CASSVSQGGYGYTF. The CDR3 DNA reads TGTGCCAGCAGTGTTTCACAGGGAGGTTATGGCTACACCTTC.

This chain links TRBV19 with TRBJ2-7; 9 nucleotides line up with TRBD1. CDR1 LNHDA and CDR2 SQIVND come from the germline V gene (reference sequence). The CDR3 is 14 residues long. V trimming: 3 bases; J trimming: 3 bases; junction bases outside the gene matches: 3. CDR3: CASSIRDRVYEQYF. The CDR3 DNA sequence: TGTGCCAGTAGTATTCGGGACAGGGTCTACGAGCAGTACTTC.

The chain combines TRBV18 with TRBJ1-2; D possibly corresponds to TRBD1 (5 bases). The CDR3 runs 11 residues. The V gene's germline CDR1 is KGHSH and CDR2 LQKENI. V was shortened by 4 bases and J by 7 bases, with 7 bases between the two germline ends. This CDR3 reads CASSLGVGYTF. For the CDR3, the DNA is TGTGCCAGCTCACTAGGGGTTGGCTACACCTTC.

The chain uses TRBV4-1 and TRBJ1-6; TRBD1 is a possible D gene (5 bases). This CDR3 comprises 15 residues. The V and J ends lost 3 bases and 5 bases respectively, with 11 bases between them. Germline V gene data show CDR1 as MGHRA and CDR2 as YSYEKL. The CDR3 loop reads CASSHTRADNSPLHF. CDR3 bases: TGCGCCAGCAGCCATACCAGGGCTGATAATTCACCCCTCCACTTT.

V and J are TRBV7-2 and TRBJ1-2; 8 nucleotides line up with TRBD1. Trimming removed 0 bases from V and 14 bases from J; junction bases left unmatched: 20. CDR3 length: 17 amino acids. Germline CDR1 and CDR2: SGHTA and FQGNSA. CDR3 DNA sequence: TGTGCCAGCAGCTTAGCCCCCTCCTATCAGGGGGCGGCCAAGGAAACCTTC. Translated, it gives CASSLAPSYQGAAKETF. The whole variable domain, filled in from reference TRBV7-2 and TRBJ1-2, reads GAGVSQSPSNKVTEKGKDVELRCDPISGHTALYWYRQSLGQGLEFLIYFQGNSAPDKSGLPSDRFSAERTGGSVSTLTIQRTQQEDSAVYLCASSLAPSYQGAAKETFGSGTRLTVV.

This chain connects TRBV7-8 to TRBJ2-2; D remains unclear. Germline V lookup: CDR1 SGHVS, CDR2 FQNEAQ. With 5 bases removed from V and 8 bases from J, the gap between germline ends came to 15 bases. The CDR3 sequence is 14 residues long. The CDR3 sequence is CASSHLGRSGELFF. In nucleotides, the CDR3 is TGTGCCAGCAGCCACCTAGGGCGGTCGGGGGAGCTGTTTTTT. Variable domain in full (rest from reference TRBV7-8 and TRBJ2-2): GAGVSQSPRYKVAKRGQDVALRCDPISGHVSLFWYQQALGQGPEFLTYFQNEAQLDKSGLPSDRFFAERPEGSVSTLKIQRTQQEDSAVYLCASSHLGRSGELFFGEGSRLTVL.

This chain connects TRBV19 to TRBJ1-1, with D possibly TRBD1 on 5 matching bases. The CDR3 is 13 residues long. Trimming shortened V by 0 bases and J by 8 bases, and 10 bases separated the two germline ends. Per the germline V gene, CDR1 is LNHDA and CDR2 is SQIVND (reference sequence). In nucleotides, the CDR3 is TGTGCCAGTAGTATAGAGGGGGAAAGCGAAGCTTTCTTT. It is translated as CASSIEGESEAFF.

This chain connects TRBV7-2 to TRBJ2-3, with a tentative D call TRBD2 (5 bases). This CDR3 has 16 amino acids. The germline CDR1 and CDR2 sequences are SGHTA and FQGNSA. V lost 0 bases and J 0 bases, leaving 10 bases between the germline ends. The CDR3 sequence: CASSLASATSTDTQYF. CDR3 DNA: TGTGCCAGCAGCTTAGCTAGCGCAACTAGCACAGATACGCAGTATTTT.

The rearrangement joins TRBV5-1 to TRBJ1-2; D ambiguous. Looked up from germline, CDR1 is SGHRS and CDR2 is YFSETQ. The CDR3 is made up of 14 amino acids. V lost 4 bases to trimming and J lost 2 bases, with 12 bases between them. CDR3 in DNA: TGCGCCAGCAGCGTGACGACGGCAAACTATGGCTACACCTTC. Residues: CASSVTTANYGYTF.

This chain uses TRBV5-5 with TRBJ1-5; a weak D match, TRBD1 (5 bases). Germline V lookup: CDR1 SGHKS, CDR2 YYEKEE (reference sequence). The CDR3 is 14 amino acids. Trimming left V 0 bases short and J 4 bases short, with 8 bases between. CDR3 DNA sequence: TGTGCCAGCAGCTTGGGGTCAGGGAATCAGCCCCAGCATTTT. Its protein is CASSLGSGNQPQHF.

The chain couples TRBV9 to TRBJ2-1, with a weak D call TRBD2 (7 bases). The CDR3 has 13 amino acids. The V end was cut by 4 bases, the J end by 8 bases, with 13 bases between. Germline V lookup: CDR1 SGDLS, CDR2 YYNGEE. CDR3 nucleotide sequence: TGTGCCAGCAGCTTAAGGGGGGGCTATGAGCAGTTCTTC. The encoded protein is CASSLRGGYEQFF.